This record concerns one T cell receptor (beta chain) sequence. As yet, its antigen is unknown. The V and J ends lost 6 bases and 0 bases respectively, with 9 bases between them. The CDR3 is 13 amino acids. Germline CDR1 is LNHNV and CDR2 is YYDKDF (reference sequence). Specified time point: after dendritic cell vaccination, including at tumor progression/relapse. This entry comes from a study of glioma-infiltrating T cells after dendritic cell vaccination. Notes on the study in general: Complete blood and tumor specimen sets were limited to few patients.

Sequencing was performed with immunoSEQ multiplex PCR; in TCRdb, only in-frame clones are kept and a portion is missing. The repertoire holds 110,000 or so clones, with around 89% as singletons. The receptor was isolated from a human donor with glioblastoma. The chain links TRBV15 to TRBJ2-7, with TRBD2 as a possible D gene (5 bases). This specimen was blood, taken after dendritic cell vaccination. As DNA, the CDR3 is TGTGCCACCAGGCAGGAGGCCTCCTACGAGCAGTACTTC. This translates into CATRQEASYEQYF.